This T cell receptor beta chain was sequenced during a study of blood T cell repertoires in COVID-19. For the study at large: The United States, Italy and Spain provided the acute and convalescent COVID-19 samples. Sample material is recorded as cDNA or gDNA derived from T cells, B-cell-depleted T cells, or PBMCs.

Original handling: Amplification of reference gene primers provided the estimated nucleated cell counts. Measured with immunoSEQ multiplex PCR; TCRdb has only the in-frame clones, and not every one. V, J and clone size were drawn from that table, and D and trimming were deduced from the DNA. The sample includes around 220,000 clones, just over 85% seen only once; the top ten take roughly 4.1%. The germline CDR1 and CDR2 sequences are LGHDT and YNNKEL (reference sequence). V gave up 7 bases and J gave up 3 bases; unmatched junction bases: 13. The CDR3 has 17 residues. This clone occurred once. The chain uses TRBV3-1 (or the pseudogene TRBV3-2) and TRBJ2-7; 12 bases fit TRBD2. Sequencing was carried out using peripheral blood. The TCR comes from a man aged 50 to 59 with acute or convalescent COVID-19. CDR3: CASTKGTSGGLGYEQYF. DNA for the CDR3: TGTGCCAGCACCAAGGGCACTAGCGGGGGGCTTGGCTACGAGCAGTACTTC.